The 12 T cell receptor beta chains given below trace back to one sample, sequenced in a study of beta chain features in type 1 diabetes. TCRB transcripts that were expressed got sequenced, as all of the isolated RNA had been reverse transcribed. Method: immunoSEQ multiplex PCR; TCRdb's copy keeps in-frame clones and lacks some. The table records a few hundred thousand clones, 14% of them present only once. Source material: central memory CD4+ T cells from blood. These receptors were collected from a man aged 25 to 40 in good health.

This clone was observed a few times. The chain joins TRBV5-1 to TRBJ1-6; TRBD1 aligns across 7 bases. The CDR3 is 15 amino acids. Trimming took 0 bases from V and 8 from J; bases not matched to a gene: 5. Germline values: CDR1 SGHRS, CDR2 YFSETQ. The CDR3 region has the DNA TGCGCCAGCAGCTTGGGTAGGACAGGACATTCACCCCTCCACTTT. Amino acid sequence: CASSLGRTGHSPLHF.

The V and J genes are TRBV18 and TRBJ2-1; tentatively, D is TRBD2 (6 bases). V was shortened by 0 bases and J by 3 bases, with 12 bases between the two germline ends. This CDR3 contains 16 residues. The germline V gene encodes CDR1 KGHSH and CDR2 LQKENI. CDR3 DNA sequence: TGTGCCAGCTCACCACCTGCGGGGAGAGTCTACAATGAGCAGTTCTTC. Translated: CASSPPAGRVYNEQFF.

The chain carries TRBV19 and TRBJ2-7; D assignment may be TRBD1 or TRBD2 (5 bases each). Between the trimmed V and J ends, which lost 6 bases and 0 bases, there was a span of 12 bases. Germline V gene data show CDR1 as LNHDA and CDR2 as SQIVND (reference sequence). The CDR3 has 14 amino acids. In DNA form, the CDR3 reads TGTGCCAGTAGCGCTAGGGACGGCTCCTACGAGCAGTACTTC. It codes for CASSARDGSYEQYF.

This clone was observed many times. The CDR3 sequence is CATSRAQGGVTTNEKLFF. The CDR3 DNA follows: TGTGCCACCAGCAGAGCACAGGGAGGGGTTACAACTAATGAAAAACTGTTTTTT. This rearrangement joins TRBV15 to TRBJ1-4; TRBD1 is a possible D gene (6 bases). Germline loops: CDR1 LNHNV, CDR2 YYDKDF (reference sequence). This CDR3 comprises 18 residues. V lost 1 base and J 0 bases, leaving 15 bases between the germline ends.

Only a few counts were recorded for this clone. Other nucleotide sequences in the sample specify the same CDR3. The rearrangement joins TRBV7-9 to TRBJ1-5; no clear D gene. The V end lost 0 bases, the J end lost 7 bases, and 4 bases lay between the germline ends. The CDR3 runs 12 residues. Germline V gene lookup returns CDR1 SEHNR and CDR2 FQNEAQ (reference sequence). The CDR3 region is CASSLAGQPQHF. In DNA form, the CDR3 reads TGTGCCAGCAGCTTAGCGGGGCAGCCCCAGCATTTT.

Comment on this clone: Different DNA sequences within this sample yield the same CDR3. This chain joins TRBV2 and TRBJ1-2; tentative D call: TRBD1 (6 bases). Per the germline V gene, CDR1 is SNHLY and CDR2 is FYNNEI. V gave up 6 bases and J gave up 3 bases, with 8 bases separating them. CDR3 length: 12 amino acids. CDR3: CASSNRDYGYTF. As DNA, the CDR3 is TGTGCCAGCAGCAACAGGGACTATGGCTACACCTTC.

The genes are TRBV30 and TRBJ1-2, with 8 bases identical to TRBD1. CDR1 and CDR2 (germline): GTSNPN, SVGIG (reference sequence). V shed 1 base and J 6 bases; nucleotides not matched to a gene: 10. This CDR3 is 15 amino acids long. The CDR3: CAWSGGQARGDGYTF. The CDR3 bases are TGTGCCTGGAGTGGGGGACAGGCCCGAGGTGATGGCTACACCTTC. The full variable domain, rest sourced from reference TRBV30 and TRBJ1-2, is SQTIHQWPATLVQPVGSPLSLECTVEGTSNPNLYWYRQAAGRGLQLLFYSVGIGQISSEVPQNLSASRPQDRQFILSSKKLLLSDSGFYLCAWSGGQARGDGYTFGSGTRLTVV.

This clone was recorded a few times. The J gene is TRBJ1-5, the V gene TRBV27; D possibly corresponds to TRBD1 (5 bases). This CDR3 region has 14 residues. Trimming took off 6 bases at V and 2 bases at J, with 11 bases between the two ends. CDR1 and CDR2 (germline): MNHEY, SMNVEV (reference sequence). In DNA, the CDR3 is TGTGCCAGCAGGAGCGGGGCAGGCAATCAGCCCCAGCATTTT. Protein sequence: CASRSGAGNQPQHF.

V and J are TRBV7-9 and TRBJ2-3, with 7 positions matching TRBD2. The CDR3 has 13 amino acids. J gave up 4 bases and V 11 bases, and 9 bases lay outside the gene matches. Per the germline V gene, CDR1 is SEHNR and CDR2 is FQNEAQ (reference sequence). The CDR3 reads CAGTSGGPDTQYF. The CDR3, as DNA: TGTGCCGGCACGTCGGGGGGTCCAGATACGCAGTATTTT.

DNA for the CDR3: TGTGCTAGTGGTTTGCAGGGCGTCAATCAGCCCCAGCATTTT. The encoded protein is CASGLQGVNQPQHF. The chain carries TRBV12-5 and TRBJ1-5, with a tentative D call TRBD1 (5 bases). The V and J ends lost 2 bases and 3 bases respectively, with 8 bases between them. This CDR3 has 14 residues. Germline CDR1 reads LGHNT; CDR2 reads FRNRAP.

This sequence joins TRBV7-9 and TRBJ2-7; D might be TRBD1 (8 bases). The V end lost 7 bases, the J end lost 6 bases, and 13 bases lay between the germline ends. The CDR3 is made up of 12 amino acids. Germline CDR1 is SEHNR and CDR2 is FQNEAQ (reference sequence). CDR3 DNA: TGTGCCAGCAAGGACAGGGAGGGCGAGCAGTACGTC. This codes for CASKDREGEQYV.

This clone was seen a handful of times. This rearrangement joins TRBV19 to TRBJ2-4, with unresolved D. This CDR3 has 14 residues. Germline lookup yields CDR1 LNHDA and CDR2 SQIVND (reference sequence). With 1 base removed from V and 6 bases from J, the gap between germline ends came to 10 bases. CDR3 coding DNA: TGTGCCAGTAGTATAGGGGGTAGTCCAAACATTCAGTACTTC. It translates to CASSIGGSPNIQYF. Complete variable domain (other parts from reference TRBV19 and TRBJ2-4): DGGITQSPKYLFRKEGQNVTLSCEQNLNHDAMYWYRQDPGQGLRLIYYSQIVNDFQKGDIAEGYSVSREKKESFPLTVTSAQKNPTAFYLCASSIGGSPNIQYFGAGTRLSVL.